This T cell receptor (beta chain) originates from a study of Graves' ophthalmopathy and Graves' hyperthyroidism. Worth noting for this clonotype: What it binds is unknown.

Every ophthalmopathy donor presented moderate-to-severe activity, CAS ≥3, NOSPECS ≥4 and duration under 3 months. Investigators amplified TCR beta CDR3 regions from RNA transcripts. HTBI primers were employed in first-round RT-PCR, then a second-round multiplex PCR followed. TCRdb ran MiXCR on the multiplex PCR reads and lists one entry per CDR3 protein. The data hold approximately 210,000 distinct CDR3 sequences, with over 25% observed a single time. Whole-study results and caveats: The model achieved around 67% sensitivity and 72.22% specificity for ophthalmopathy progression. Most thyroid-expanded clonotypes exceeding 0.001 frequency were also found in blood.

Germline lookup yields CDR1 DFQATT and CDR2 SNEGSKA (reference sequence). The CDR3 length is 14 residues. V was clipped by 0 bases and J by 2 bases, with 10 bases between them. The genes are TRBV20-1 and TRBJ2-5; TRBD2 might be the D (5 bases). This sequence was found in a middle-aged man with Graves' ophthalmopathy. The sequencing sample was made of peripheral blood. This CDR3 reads CSARDYRGQETQYF. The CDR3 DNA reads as TGCAGTGCTAGAGACTACAGAGGGCAAGAGACCCAGTACTTC.